This TCR beta chain was documented in a study of blood T cell repertoires in COVID-19. This CDR3 has 15 amino acids. Germline CDR1 is MDHEN and CDR2 is SYDVKM. J gave up 9 bases and V 2 bases, and 8 bases lay outside the gene matches. Method: immunoSEQ multiplex PCR; TCRdb's copy keeps in-frame clones and lacks some. This sample has approximately 290,000 clones, with approximately 90% found just once. The TCR was taken from a man younger than 45 with acute or convalescent COVID-19. This chain uses TRBV28 with TRBJ1-5; 9 bases agree with TRBD1. Sequenced: peripheral blood. The CDR3 spells CASSLLLTGGWPQHF. DNA for the CDR3: TGTGCCAGCAGTTTACTACTGACAGGGGGTTGGCCCCAGCATTTT.